These 11 T cell receptor beta chains originate from one sample sequenced in a study of T cells in Graves' hyperthyroidism and ophthalmopathy. What was amplified from RNA transcripts were TCR beta CDR3 regions. Carried out on the TCR CDR3, a first-round RT-PCR used the HTBI primer set. TCRdb reanalysed the multiplex PCR reads using MiXCR and keeps one entry per CDR3 protein. The repertoire has 450,000 to 600,000 distinct CDR3 sequences, 13% to 15% of them found once; the top ten carry around 14%. The sample was blood. The receptors originated from a woman in her 40s with Graves' hyperthyroidism.

The chain uses TRBV9 and TRBJ1-1, with D possibly being TRBD1 (5 bases). V dropped 2 bases and J dropped 0 bases, with 5 bases sitting between them. Germline-derived CDR1 and CDR2 are SGDLS and YYNGEE. The CDR3 is 13 residues long. The CDR3 loop reads CASSVRVNTEAFF. The CDR3 DNA reads TGTGCCAGCAGCGTCAGGGTGAACACTGAAGCTTTCTTT.

A few counts support this clonotype. V usage is TRBV7-2 and J usage is TRBJ2-7; D might be TRBD1 (5 bases). Germline CDR1 SGHTA, CDR2 FQGNSA. Trimming stripped 3 bases from V and 2 bases from J, with 14 bases between. The CDR3 totals 15 residues. As DNA, the CDR3 is TGTGCCAGCAGCTTGGGTTATCTCAGGGCCTACGAGCAGTACTTC. The encoded protein is CASSLGYLRAYEQYF.

This clonotype was picked up a small number of times. This chain links TRBV29-1 with TRBJ2-5; D gene ambiguous. The V end was cut by 1 base, the J end by 1 base, with 4 bases between. The CDR3 totals 12 residues. CDR1 and CDR2 (germline): SQVTM, ANQGSEA. CDR3 sequence (DNA): TGCAGCGTTGAAGGTTTCCAAGAGACCCAGTACTTC. This sequence encodes CSVEGFQETQYF. The whole variable domain, filled in from reference TRBV29-1 and TRBJ2-5, reads SAVISQKPSRDICQRGTSLTIQCQVDSQVTMMFWYRQQPGQSLTLIATANQGSEATYESGFVIDKFPISRPNLTFSTLTVSNMSPEDSSIYLCSVEGFQETQYFGPGTRLLVL.

In this sample, this clonotype turned up many times. The V gene is TRBV28, the J gene TRBJ1-4, with D perhaps TRBD1 (5 bases). CDR3 length equals 17 residues. Per the germline V gene, CDR1 is MDHEN and CDR2 is SYDVKM. V was trimmed by 3 bases and J by 0 bases, leaving 14 bases between them. CDR3 in DNA: TGTGCCAGCAGTTTGGCAGGGATTTCCTCAACTAATGAAAAACTGTTTTTT. This sequence encodes CASSLAGISSTNEKLFF.

This clonotype was detected many times. The genes are TRBV24-1 and TRBJ2-2; a possible D gene is TRBD2 (5 bases). V lost 4 bases and J 4 bases, leaving 24 bases between the germline ends. Germline values: CDR1 KGHDR, CDR2 SFDVKD. The CDR3 length is 19 residues. Written as DNA, the CDR3 is TGTGCCACCAGTGACACCCTCCAAGGTTCCAGCGGAGGCACCGGGGAGCTGTTTTTT. This translates into CATSDTLQGSSGGTGELFF.

This clonotype has ten or more counts. J is TRBJ1-5 and V is TRBV12-3 or TRBV12-4; D is possibly TRBD1 (5 bases). The CDR3 has 16 residues. Trimming left V 3 bases short and J 6 bases short, with 18 bases between. For the CDR3, the DNA is TGTGCCAGCAGTTTTCTAAGCTGGGGACGGAGTCAGCCCCAGCATTTT. This codes for CASSFLSWGRSQPQHF.

The sample holds many counts of this clonotype. The J gene is TRBJ2-1, the V gene TRBV28; tentative D call: TRBD1 (6 bases). CDR3 size: 14 residues. V was clipped by 10 bases and J by 3 bases, with 16 bases between them. Germline CDR1 is MDHEN and CDR2 is SYDVKM. CDR3 bases: TGTGCCATGGGGGCGGGCCCAAGCTACAATGAGCAGTTCTTC. This translates into CAMGAGPSYNEQFF.

The chain recombines TRBV6-1 with TRBJ2-7; perhaps TRBD2 as D (6 bases). The CDR3 contains 14 residues. V was cut by 6 bases and J by 5 bases, with 17 bases left in between. Germline-derived CDR1 and CDR2 are MNHNS and SASEGT. CDR3 protein: CASREAGSRDEQYF. The CDR3 region has the DNA TGTGCCAGCAGAGAGGCGGGGTCTCGGGACGAGCAGTACTTC.

The J gene is TRBJ2-3, the V gene TRBV28; the D gene could be TRBD1 or TRBD2 (5 bases each). V dropped 2 bases and J dropped 7 bases, with 16 bases sitting between them. Germline CDR1 is MDHEN and CDR2 is SYDVKM. The CDR3 is made up of 15 amino acids. Here the CDR3 DNA reads TGTGCCAGCAGTTTACCGGGGCTAACACAGCATACGCAGTATTTT. As protein: CASSLPGLTQHTQYF.

The chain carries TRBV19 and TRBJ2-1; D gene unclear. Trimming removed 5 bases from V and 8 bases from J, with 10 bases in between. The CDR3 runs 12 residues. Germline lookup yields CDR1 LNHDA and CDR2 SQIVND (reference sequence). The DNA of the CDR3 is TGTGCCAGTAGTGTAAGCGCAGATGAGCAGTTCTTC. Its protein is CASSVSADEQFF.

This clonotype came up many times. The CDR3 loop is CSAPLAGGPDEQFF. The CDR3 nucleotides read TGCAGTGCTCCCCTGGCGGGAGGGCCCGATGAGCAGTTCTTC. The chain uses TRBV20-1 and TRBJ2-1, with 9 bases that match TRBD2. Germline values: CDR1 DFQATT, CDR2 SNEGSKA (reference sequence). V lost 5 bases to trimming and J lost 8 bases; unmatched junction nucleotides: 10. This CDR3 comprises 14 residues.